The 22 T cell receptor beta chains in this list originate from one sample, sequenced in a study of metastatic and nonmetastatic thyroid tumors. TCRdb re-called clones from the PCR reads using MiXCR. Of roughly 13,000 clones in the sample, about 29% are singletons; the top ten hold about 4%. Patients underwent thyroid surgery, and none had received any treatment before it. Sequencing input: blood. These receptors originate from a female donor with papillary thyroid cancer or a benign thyroid nodule (not recorded which). Some clones in this sample may be carry-over from other donors' samples.

This clone is medium-sized. The V call is TRBV20-1, the J call TRBJ1-2; D perhaps matches TRBD1 (5 bases). The CDR3 has 15 residues. The V end lost 0 bases, the J end lost 2 bases, and 13 bases lay between the germline ends. Germline values: CDR1 DFQATT, CDR2 SNEGSKA (reference sequence). The CDR3 loop is CSARDRRVGNYGYTF. The CDR3 DNA follows: TGCAGTGCTAGAGATCGCAGGGTGGGAAACTATGGCTACACCTTC.

This clone is medium-sized (0.01 to 0.1%). The J gene is TRBJ2-3, the V gene TRBV18; the match to TRBD2 covers 12 bases. CDR3 length: 17 amino acids. V was pared by 2 bases and J by 3 bases, with 6 bases of the junction left unmatched. The germline V gene encodes CDR1 KGHSH and CDR2 LQKENI. CDR3 residues: CASSPSVGLAGTDTQYF. The DNA of the CDR3 is TGTGCCAGCTCACCAAGTGTAGGACTAGCGGGAACAGATACGCAGTATTTT.

By proportion, this clone is medium-sized (0.01 to 0.1%). This chain links TRBV20-1 with TRBJ1-2, with D uncertain. This CDR3 spans 12 amino acids. CDR1 is DFQATT and CDR2 is SNEGSKA in the germline V gene (reference sequence). Trimming took 2 bases from V and 5 from J, leaving 9 bases between them. CDR3 residues: CSARPILYGYTF. The CDR3 nucleotides read TGCAGTGCTAGACCGATCCTTTATGGCTACACCTTC.

V usage is TRBV2 and J usage is TRBJ2-7; no firm D call. Looked up from germline, CDR1 is SNHLY and CDR2 is FYNNEI. CDR3 length equals 15 residues. Deletions cut 1 base from V and 2 bases from J, with 12 bases between. The CDR3 spells CASSEGGITTYEQYF. The CDR3 DNA is TGTGCCAGCAGTGAAGGTGGGATTACTACCTACGAGCAGTACTTC.

As to this clone: The germline gene is not matched at one end of the junction; a read error may be the cause. Here the CDR3 DNA reads TGTTCCAGCGGTACAGATACGCAGTATTTT. Residues: CSSGTDTQYF. The rearrangement joins TRBV6-1 to TRBJ2-3; tentatively, D is TRBD2 (5 bases). This CDR3 has 10 amino acids. Germline-derived CDR1 and CDR2 are MNHNS and SASEGT.

This clone showed up just a few times. The V gene is TRBV12-3 or TRBV12-4, the J gene TRBJ1-4, with 10 bases that match TRBD1. The V and J ends lost 6 bases and 5 bases, in that order; junction bases with no gene match: 9. The CDR3 totals 16 residues. Written as DNA, the CDR3 is TGTGCCAGCAGGCCCCCTTGGACAGGGGGAAATGAAAAACTGTTTTTT. Translating it yields CASRPPWTGGNEKLFF.

Worth noting for this clone: The conserved closing phenylalanine or tryptophan is absent in this CDR3, likely reflecting a read error. This chain links TRBV6-1 with TRBJ2-7, with no clear D. Germline V gene sequence: CDR1 MNHNS, CDR2 SASEGT. V was pared by 5 bases and J by 3 bases, with 11 bases between. This CDR3 contains 13 residues. CDR3 nucleotide sequence: TGTGCCAGCAGTAATCTTAATAGCTACGAGCAGTACTCC. It translates to CASSNLNSYEQYS.

This clone appeared many times. V gene TRBV27 combines with J gene TRBJ2-4, with TRBD2 identical over 9 bases. V shed 2 bases, J shed 1 base, and the junction held 0 bases outside the gene matches. Germline CDR1 reads MNHEY; CDR2 reads SMNVEV (reference sequence). The CDR3 is made up of 15 amino acids. This CDR3 is CASSLAGGAKNIQYF. The CDR3 region has the DNA TGTGCCAGCAGTTTAGCGGGAGGGGCCAAAAACATTCAGTACTTC.

V is TRBV7-9 and J is TRBJ2-5; no firm D call. Germline assignment: CDR1 SEHNR and CDR2 FQNEAQ (reference sequence). Trimming removed 5 bases from V and 2 bases from J, with 12 bases in between. The CDR3 has 14 amino acids. The CDR3 bases are TGTGCCAGCAGCCCGATCTTCAGTCAAGAGACCCAGTACTTC. Residues: CASSPIFSQETQYF.

This clone was found many times. V gene TRBV4-3 combines with J gene TRBJ2-3, with 12 bases lining up with TRBD2. CDR3 length equals 16 residues. With V trimmed by 3 bases and J by 2 bases, 3 bases remained unmatched. CDR1 and CDR2 (germline): LGHNA, YSLEER. The CDR3 region has the DNA TGCGCCAGCAGCCAGAGACTAGCGGGAGCCACAGATACGCAGTATTTT. This sequence encodes CASSQRLAGATDTQYF.

This clone was seen at least ten times. V usage is TRBV4-1 and J usage is TRBJ2-1, with D maybe TRBD1 (7 bases). Trimming pared 4 bases from V and 6 bases from J, leaving 16 bases between. Germline V CDR1 and CDR2: MGHRA, YSYEKL. The CDR3 consists of 15 residues. The CDR3: CASSPRERGLNEQFF. Written as DNA, the CDR3 is TGCGCCAGCAGCCCCCGGGAGAGGGGGCTCAATGAGCAGTTCTTC.

The gene calls are TRBV5-1 and TRBJ1-2, with no clear D. Germline loops: CDR1 SGHRS, CDR2 YFSETQ. This CDR3 region has 15 residues. Trimming cost V 1 base and J 5 bases, with 15 bases left between them. The CDR3 here is CASSLSVVERYGYTF. The CDR3 DNA reads TGCGCCAGCAGCTTGTCGGTTGTGGAAAGATATGGCTACACCTTC. Full variable domain (outside the CDR3, taken from reference TRBV5-1 and TRBJ1-2): KAGVTQTPRYLIKTRGQQVTLSCSPISGHRSVSWYQQTPGQGLQFLFEYFSETQRNKGNFPGRFSGRQFSNSRSEMNVSTLELGDSALYLCASSLSVVERYGYTFGSGTRLTVV.

The sample holds one count of this clone. The junction shows a germline mismatch at one end, possibly a read error. The V call is TRBV18, the J call TRBJ1-1, with unresolved D. CDR1 is KGHSH and CDR2 is LQKENI in the germline V gene. The CDR3 totals 15 residues. This CDR3 reads CSSSPVGKMNTEAFF. CDR3 bases: TGTTCCAGCTCACCAGTCGGCAAAATGAACACTGAAGCTTTCTTT.

DNA for the CDR3: TGTGCCAGCAGTTTGGGGGCAGACTACGAGCAGTACTTC. It encodes CASSLGADYEQYF. The chain employs TRBV12-3 or TRBV12-4 and TRBJ2-7; a possible D gene is TRBD1 (6 bases). The CDR3 has 13 residues. Trimming cost V 3 bases and J 3 bases, with 9 bases left between them.

The chain is built from TRBV7-3 and TRBJ2-2; 9 bases map to TRBD1. Losses at the gene ends were 3 bases for V and 5 bases for J; bases not matched to a gene: 1. CDR3 size: 14 residues. Germline V gene sequence: CDR1 SGHTA, CDR2 FQGTGA. The chain's CDR3 is CASSLGQGTGELFF. The CDR3 nucleotides are TGTGCCAGCAGCTTGGGACAGGGAACCGGGGAGCTGTTTTTT.

This clone was picked up many times. The J gene is TRBJ2-5, the V gene TRBV6-1; 10 nucleotides agree with TRBD2. With V trimmed by 6 bases and J by 6 bases, 13 bases remained unmatched. CDR3 size: 16 residues. Germline CDR1 MNHNS, CDR2 SASEGT. The CDR3 loop is CASSAQPTSGRQTQYF. CDR3 sequence (DNA): TGTGCCAGCAGCGCCCAGCCGACTAGCGGGCGGCAGACCCAGTACTTC.

Sample share makes this clone medium-sized. This same CDR3 is encoded by further DNA sequences in the sample. The genes are TRBV11-1 and TRBJ2-2; D remains ambiguous. The CDR3 loop spans 13 amino acids. Per the germline V gene, CDR1 is SGHAT and CDR2 is FQDESV (reference sequence). The V end was cut by 2 bases, the J end by 0 bases, with 1 base between. CDR3: CASSLTNTGELFF. CDR3 in DNA: TGTGCCAGCAGCTTAACGAACACCGGGGAGCTGTTTTTT.

This clone turned up a few times. The genes are TRBV20-1 and TRBJ1-5; no reliable D call. V was shortened by 0 bases and J by 3 bases, with 6 bases between the two germline ends. The germline V gene encodes CDR1 DFQATT and CDR2 SNEGSKA (reference sequence). The CDR3 extends over 13 amino acids. The CDR3 loop reads CSAREVDNQPQHF. Written as DNA, the CDR3 is TGCAGTGCTAGAGAGGTAGACAATCAGCCCCAGCATTTT.

Sample share makes this clone medium-sized. The chain links TRBV14 to TRBJ1-2; D remains ambiguous. CDR3 length: 13 amino acids. Trimming removed 4 bases at V and 4 bases at J, with 10 bases between. CDR1 and CDR2 (germline): SGHDN, FVKESK. CDR3 nucleotide sequence: TGTGCCAGCAGCCCCTCAAAACCCTATGGCTACACCTTC. Protein: CASSPSKPYGYTF.

This clone was seen only once. The chain joins TRBV18 to TRBJ2-7; 7 bases map to TRBD2. The CDR3 length is 18 residues. V lost 4 bases, J lost 0 bases, and 15 bases stayed unmatched. The V gene's germline CDR1 is KGHSH and CDR2 LQKENI. The DNA for the CDR3 is TGTGCCAGCTCACTATCGACGGTAAGCGGGATCACCTCCTACGAGCAGTACTTC. Its protein product is CASSLSTVSGITSYEQYF.

This chain joins TRBV11-3 and TRBJ2-5; a possible D gene is TRBD1 (6 bases). From germline, CDR1 is SGHNT and CDR2 YENEEA. CDR3 size: 15 residues. Trimming removed 5 bases from V and 5 bases from J, with 18 bases in between. CDR3 DNA sequence: TGTGCCAGCAGCATAGCTTGGACAGACCGCGAGACCCAGTACTTC. As protein: CASSIAWTDRETQYF.

V gene TRBV11-2 combines with J gene TRBJ2-2, with 13 bases aligning to TRBD2. In germline, CDR1 is SGHAT, CDR2 FQNNGV. The V and J ends lost 5 bases and 4 bases, in that order; junction bases with no gene match: 4. This CDR3 region has 16 residues. The CDR3 nucleotides are TGTGCCAGCAGCACACGGACTAGCGGGGGCACCGGGGAGCTGTTTTTT. Translated: CASSTRTSGGTGELFF.